The sequence of this T cell receptor (beta chain) was determined in a study of cytomegalovirus exposure and HLA in healthy donors. It was with 60 Vbeta and 13 Jbeta primers that the PCR ran. Sequencing used immunoSEQ multiplex PCR; TCRdb keeps in-frame clones, though not all of them. The sample yields about 160,000 clones, about three quarters seen once. The CDR3 covers 15 residues. Germline assignment: CDR1 SGHVS and CDR2 FQNEAQ. Between the trimmed V and J ends, which lost 1 base and 5 bases, there was a span of 12 bases. The sequenced sample consisted of PBMCs. The clonotype comes from a woman aged 45-65 years in good health and CMV-seropositive. The chain recombines TRBV7-8 with TRBJ1-5; no reliable D call. CDR3 coding DNA: TGTGCCAGCAGCTTAGTCGGGAGAGGAGATCAGCCCCAGCATTTT. It yields the protein CASSLVGRGDQPQHF.